This T cell receptor (beta chain) was found in a study of beta chain features in type 1 diabetes. Expressed TCRB transcripts got sequenced, as all isolated RNA was reverse transcribed. Here immunoSEQ multiplex PCR was the method, and the copy in TCRdb shows in-frame clones only, minus some. The table lists about 210,000 clones, approximately 10% of them singletons. Stem cell-like memory, regulatory, central memory and naive CD4+ cells were sorted via CD45RO/CCR7/CD25/CD127/CD95/CD27. There are a few counts of this clone. This may be a read error: a much more frequent sequence differs by one nucleotide. Germline CDR1 is SQVTM and CDR2 is ANQGSEA. The length of the CDR3 is 13 residues.

The sample comprised central memory CD4+ T cells from blood. This TCR derives from a young man in good health. The genes are TRBV29-1 and TRBJ1-5; 8 nucleotides align to TRBD1. CDR3 nucleotides: TGCAGCGTTGGGACAGGGACACATCACCCCCAGCATTTT. Translated: CSVGTGTHHPQHF.